The 9 T cell receptor beta chains given below trace back to one sample, sequenced in a study of blood T cells in healthy people across ages. With a J-beta primer mix and a sample-barcoded 5' primer, a second PCR ran roughly 6 to 11 cycles. From the 5' RACE reads, TCRdb called clonotypes with MiXCR, one entry per CDR3 protein. Of around 870,000 distinct CDR3 sequences detected, 29% appear once; the ten largest clones hold roughly a sixth. Sequencing was performed on blood. The receptors come from an elderly woman in good health.

The chain recombines TRBV12-3 or TRBV12-4 with TRBJ1-5; D gene unclear. The ends were cut back, 4 bases at V and 5 bases at J, with 9 bases in the middle. The CDR3 is made up of 13 amino acids. The CDR3 nucleotides are TGTGCCAGCAGTTCTAGTAGGGATCAGCCCCAGCATTTT. It specifies CASSSSRDQPQHF.

This rearrangement joins TRBV6-5 to TRBJ1-2; no clear D gene. V lost 4 bases and J lost 2, with 14 bases in between. CDR1 and CDR2 (germline): MNHEY, SVGAGI. The CDR3 loop spans 15 amino acids. In DNA form, the CDR3 reads TGTGCCAGCAGTTCCCGTCGGACCGGGAACTATGGCTACACCTTC. It yields the protein CASSSRRTGNYGYTF.

Comments on this clonotype: A read error is possible here, since a much larger clone lies one base away. The chain links TRBV6-2 or TRBV6-3 to TRBJ1-6; 7 bases match TRBD1. The germline V gene has CDR1 MNHEY and CDR2 SVGEGT. The CDR3 loop spans 14 amino acids. CDR3 in amino acids: CASSTGTVWSPLYF. Written as DNA, the CDR3 is TGTGCCAGCAGTACCGGGACAGTGTGGTCACCCCTCTACTTT.

This clonotype was detected many times. The chain employs TRBV18 and TRBJ1-1; 7 bases are a match to TRBD1. V dropped 10 bases and J dropped 0; count of bases not matched to a gene: 5. Per the germline V gene, CDR1 is KGHSH and CDR2 is LQKENI. This CDR3 is built from 13 residues. The CDR3 protein is CATWGQLNTEAFF. CDR3 in DNA: TGTGCCACTTGGGGACAGTTGAACACTGAAGCTTTCTTT.

The chain joins TRBV6-2 or TRBV6-3 to TRBJ2-1, with 7 bases lining up with TRBD1. Germline loops: CDR1 MNHEY, CDR2 SVGEGT. CDR3 length equals 15 residues. J lost 6 bases, V lost 8 bases, and 13 bases had no gene match. Here the CDR3 reads CASRQNRGWGNEQFF. CDR3 coding DNA: TGTGCCAGCCGCCAAAACAGGGGTTGGGGCAATGAGCAGTTCTTC.

This clonotype was found a few times. The CDR3 DNA reads as TGTGCCTGGAGTCTCCGTTACGAGCAGTACTTC. This sequence encodes CAWSLRYEQYF. V usage is TRBV30 and J usage is TRBJ2-7, with no clear D. The germline V and J ends were trimmed by 2 bases and 4 bases, with 6 bases remaining between them. Germline V gene lookup returns CDR1 GTSNPN and CDR2 SVGIG (reference sequence). The CDR3 extends over 11 amino acids.

This sequence joins TRBV6-5 and TRBJ2-7; 10 bases map to TRBD1. From germline, CDR1 is MNHEY and CDR2 SVGAGI. CDR3 length equals 16 residues. J lost 13 bases, V lost 2 bases, and 17 bases had no gene match. CDR3 region: CASSYRPGGGTGVFYF. In DNA, the CDR3 is TGTGCCAGCAGTTACCGTCCCGGGGGGGGGACAGGGGTATTCTACTTC.

The DNA for the CDR3 is TGTGCCAGCAGCCCGGGCGTCAGGCCCGAATATGGCTACACCTTC. Encoded protein: CASSPGVRPEYGYTF. J is TRBJ1-2 and V is TRBV3-1; D gene unclear. The CDR3 length is 15 residues. Germline CDR1 and CDR2: LGHDT and YNNKEL (reference sequence). V was pared by 4 bases and J by 5 bases, with 17 bases between.

In this sample, this clonotype turned up many times. The chain recombines TRBV10-3 with TRBJ1-2; D is uncertain. V was trimmed by 4 bases and J by 2 bases, leaving 5 bases between them. The CDR3 runs to 12 residues. The germline V gene has CDR1 ENHRY and CDR2 SYGVKD. CDR3 in DNA: TGTGCCATCAGTGGACAAAACTATGGCTACACCTTC. Encoded protein: CAISGQNYGYTF.